The clone carrying this T cell receptor beta chain counts as large. Its antigen is not known. Gene names are mouse gene names. The CDR3 extends 1 residue past the end of the read, so its final part is completed from the germline J gene. The source of the sample is a study of tissue T cells after allogeneic stem cell transplantation. Study conclusions and caveats: Sampling depth was limited, and the cohort was small and clinically varied. Blood and spleen captured only part of the tissue TCR repertoire.

The V gene's germline CDR1 is NSHNY and CDR2 SYGAGN. The CDR3 has 13 residues. After removal of 3 bases from V and 4 bases from J, the junction contained 3 bases not matched to a gene. Time point noted: mouse harvest day 14 after allogeneic transplant. Each mouse received 10^7 T-cell-depleted marrow cells plus 10^6 splenic CD5+ T cells by tail vein. B6 (H2b) cells into BALB/c (H2d) mice; tissues taken at day 7 or 14. Produced via immunoSEQ multiplex PCR; TCRdb's table is partial and in-frame only. The sample lists under 9,000 clones, approximately 35% seen once, with 3% to 4% in the top ten. Material for sequencing was skin. The receptor was derived from a female BALB/c mouse given C57BL/6 T cells with graft-versus-host disease after an allogeneic hematopoietic cell transplant. The rearrangement joins TRBV13-1 to TRBJ2-7; 8 nucleotides align to TRBD2. The sequenced part of the CDR3 DNA is TGTGCCAGCAGTGCTGGGGGGAGGTATGAACAGTAC. As protein: CASSAGGRYEQY. The whole CDR3 reads CASSAGGRYEQYF.